This record looks at one TCR beta chain sequence and its context. This sample includes further DNA sequences coding for the same CDR3. This entry comes from a study of shared clonotypes between healthy human individuals. CDR3 length equals 11 residues. V dropped 5 bases and J dropped 3 bases, with 8 bases sitting between them. CDR1 is GTSNPN, CDR2 SVGIG, per germline (reference sequence). Some clones are missing from TCRdb's copy, which holds only in-frame ones; the method was immunoSEQ multiplex PCR. The repertoire holds approximately 980,000 clones, with 76% as singletons. The source of this sequence is a man aged 18 to 30 in good health. The source material was memory CD4+ T cells sorted from blood. As for subset: CD45RA-negative fraction. The V gene is TRBV30, the J gene TRBJ2-7; D might be TRBD2 (6 bases). The CDR3 nucleotides are TGTGCCTGGGGGCGGGGCTACGAGCAGTACTTC. It encodes CAWGRGYEQYF.